This T cell receptor (beta chain) appears in the sequencing data of a study of blood T cell repertoires in COVID-19. Study details: Sample material is recorded as cDNA or gDNA derived from T cells, B-cell-depleted T cells, or PBMCs.

Original methodology: The authors estimated nucleated cell counts from reference gene primer amplification. Some clones are missing from TCRdb's copy, which holds only in-frame ones; the method was immunoSEQ multiplex PCR. Clonal size and the V and J genes are those of that table, whereas D and trimming came from the DNA. The repertoire holds 250,000 to 350,000 clones, with 86% as singletons. The CDR3 extends over 14 amino acids. The germline CDR1 and CDR2 sequences are MNHEY and SVGAGI. With 6 bases removed from V and 6 bases from J, the gap between germline ends came to 15 bases. The receptor's source is a woman aged 30 to 39 with active or convalescent COVID-19. V and J are TRBV6-5 and TRBJ1-5; TRBD1 might be the D (6 bases). Sample: peripheral blood. CDR3 nucleotide sequence: TGTGCCAGCAGAAACGTGGGGGCGGGTCAGCCCCAGCATTTT. Encoded protein: CASRNVGAGQPQHF.